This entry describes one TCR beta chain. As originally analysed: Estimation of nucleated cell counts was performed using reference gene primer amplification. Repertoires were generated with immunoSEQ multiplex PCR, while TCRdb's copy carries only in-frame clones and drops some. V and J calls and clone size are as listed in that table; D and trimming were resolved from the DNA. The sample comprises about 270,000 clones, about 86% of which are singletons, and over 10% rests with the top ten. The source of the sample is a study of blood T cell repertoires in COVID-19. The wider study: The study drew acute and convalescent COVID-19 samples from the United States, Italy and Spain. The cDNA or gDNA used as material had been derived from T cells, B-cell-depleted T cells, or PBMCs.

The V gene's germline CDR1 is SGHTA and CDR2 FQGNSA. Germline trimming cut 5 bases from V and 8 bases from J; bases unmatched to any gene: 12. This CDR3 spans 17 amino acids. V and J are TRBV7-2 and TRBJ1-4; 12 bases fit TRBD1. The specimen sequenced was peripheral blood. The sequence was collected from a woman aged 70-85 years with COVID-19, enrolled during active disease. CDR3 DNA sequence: TGTGCCAGCAGCCAAGGGACAGGGGGCGATACCGGCGAAAAACTGTTTTTT. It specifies CASSQGTGGDTGEKLFF.